The clone carrying this T cell receptor (beta chain) appeared many times. This sample stems from a study of T cells in Graves' hyperthyroidism and ophthalmopathy. The cohort's ophthalmopathy patients, a group with duration under 3 months, had a Clinical Activity Score of at least 3 and a NOSPECS grade of at least 4. Regions amplified from RNA transcripts were the TCR beta CDR3 regions. Primed by the HTBI set, a first-round RT-PCR was run on the TCR CDR3. TCRdb ran MiXCR on the multiplex PCR reads and lists one entry per CDR3 protein. The table lists 600,000 or so distinct CDR3 sequences, approximately 15% of them singletons. The CDR3 spans 13 residues. Germline CDR1 reads MNHEY; CDR2 reads SMNVEV (reference sequence). Trimming removed 4 bases from V and 8 bases from J, with 11 bases in between.

Source material: blood. The receptor's source is a woman between 18 and 29 years old with Graves' ophthalmopathy. The V call is TRBV27, the J call TRBJ1-4, with D maybe TRBD1 (6 bases). The CDR3 sequence is CASSWTVGEKLFF. As DNA, the CDR3 is TGTGCCAGCAGTTGGACAGTAGGCGAAAAACTGTTTTTT.